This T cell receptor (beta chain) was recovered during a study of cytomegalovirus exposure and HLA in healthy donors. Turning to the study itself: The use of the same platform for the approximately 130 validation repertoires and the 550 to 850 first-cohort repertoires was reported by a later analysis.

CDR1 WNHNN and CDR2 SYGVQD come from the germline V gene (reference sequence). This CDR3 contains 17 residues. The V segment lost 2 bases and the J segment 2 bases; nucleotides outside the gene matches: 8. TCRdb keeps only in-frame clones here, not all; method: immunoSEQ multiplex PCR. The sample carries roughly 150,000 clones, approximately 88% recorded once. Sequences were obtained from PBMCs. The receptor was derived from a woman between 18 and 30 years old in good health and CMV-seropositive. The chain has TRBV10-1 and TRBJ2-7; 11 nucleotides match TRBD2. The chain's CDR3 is CASSESTSGSLPYEQYF. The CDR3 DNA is TGCGCCAGCAGTGAGAGTACTAGCGGGAGTCTTCCCTACGAGCAGTACTTC.